These 27 T cell receptor beta chains were sequenced from one sample in a study of T cells in localized non-small cell lung cancer (dated by TCRdb to the early 2020s). Receptor amplification or capture employed the immunoSEQ multiplex PCR assay. The immuneACCESS repertoire file appears here via TCRdb, limited to in-frame rearrangements. These files lack a portion of the clones; in checked studies, under half of the deficit traces to unresolved V genes, and the cause of the others is not known. In all, the sample holds about 78,000 clones, and roughly 81% of those were seen once. The ten largest clones add up to 2.8% of the sample. The sequencing here drew on peripheral blood, taken before any cancer treatment. The receptor source for this set is a man aged 35 to 69 with stage I lung adenocarcinoma.

This rearrangement joins TRBV18 to TRBJ2-1, with D hard to call. V was cut by 0 bases and J by 5 bases, with 8 bases left in between. The CDR3 is 14 amino acids. Germline values: CDR1 KGHSH, CDR2 LQKENI. The CDR3 protein is CASSPPLPNNEQFF. Written as DNA, the CDR3 is TGTGCCAGCTCACCACCCTTACCGAACAATGAGCAGTTCTTC.

The V call is TRBV6-1, the J call TRBJ2-3; the match to TRBD1 covers 8 bases. V lost 6 bases, J lost 0 bases, and 2 bases stayed unmatched. The CDR3 consists of 14 residues. CDR1 and CDR2 (germline): MNHNS, SASEGT. CDR3 loop: CASRRTGSTDTQYF. The CDR3 DNA reads TGTGCCAGCAGAAGGACAGGGAGCACAGATACGCAGTATTTT.

V usage is TRBV7-9 and J usage is TRBJ1-2; D is perhaps TRBD1 (5 bases). Trimming cost V 5 bases and J 2 bases, with 15 bases left between them. The CDR3 is 15 amino acids. Germline CDR1 SEHNR, CDR2 FQNEAQ (reference sequence). The CDR3 region is CASSPVGGTNYGYTF. CDR3 in DNA: TGTGCCAGCAGCCCCGTGGGGGGAACCAACTATGGCTACACCTTC.

The V call is TRBV25-1, the J call TRBJ2-3; D is perhaps TRBD1 or TRBD2 (5 bases each). CDR3 length: 15 amino acids. Germline CDR1 and CDR2: MGHDK and SYGVNS. The ends were cut back, 3 bases at V and 3 bases at J, with 13 bases in the middle. CDR3 DNA: TGTGCCAGCAGTGATGCAGGGACGGGAACAGATACGCAGTATTTT. Translating it yields CASSDAGTGTDTQYF.

The chain links TRBV6-1 to TRBJ2-7, with TRBD1 identical over 9 bases. The CDR3 contains 13 residues. Germline CDR1 is MNHNS and CDR2 is SASEGT. V gave up 5 bases and J gave up 3 bases; unmatched junction bases: 2. The CDR3 nucleotides read TGTGCCAGCAGTCGACAGGGGGACTACGAGCAGTACTTC. It is translated as CASSRQGDYEQYF.

V gene TRBV18 combines with J gene TRBJ1-1; D is perhaps TRBD1 (5 bases). Trimming stripped 0 bases from V and 0 bases from J, with 5 bases between. CDR1 is KGHSH and CDR2 is LQKENI in the germline V gene. The CDR3 length is 14 residues. The CDR3 protein is CASSPPGLNTEAFF. The CDR3 DNA follows: TGTGCCAGCTCACCACCGGGGCTGAACACTGAAGCTTTCTTT.

The chain joins TRBV28 to TRBJ2-5; a possible D gene is TRBD1 (5 bases). Germline CDR1 MDHEN, CDR2 SYDVKM. This CDR3 is built from 14 residues. V was clipped by 3 bases and J by 2 bases, with 10 bases between them. CDR3: CASSFTGAQETQYF. The DNA of the CDR3 is TGTGCCAGCAGTTTTACTGGGGCTCAAGAGACCCAGTACTTC.

The CDR3 coding sequence is TGTGCCTGTGAGGGTCGCACTGAAGCTTTCTTT. Its protein is CACEGRTEAFF. V gene TRBV30 combines with J gene TRBJ1-1; D ambiguous. The V end was cut by 6 bases, the J end by 4 bases, with 9 bases between. The CDR3 totals 11 residues. Looked up from germline, CDR1 is GTSNPN and CDR2 is SVGIG (reference sequence).

This clone was recorded a few times. The chain joins TRBV28 to TRBJ1-1; tentatively, D is TRBD1 (5 bases). This CDR3 is built from 14 residues. From germline, CDR1 is MDHEN and CDR2 SYDVKM. Trimming took 3 bases from V and 1 from J, leaving 9 bases between them. CDR3 loop: CASSLLGGNTEAFF. The CDR3 nucleotides read TGTGCCAGCAGTTTGCTCGGGGGGAACACTGAAGCTTTCTTT.

This clone showed up just a few times. This chain links TRBV6-1 with TRBJ1-5, with 8 positions matching TRBD1. The germline V gene has CDR1 MNHNS and CDR2 SASEGT. The J segment lost 6 bases and the V segment lost 6 bases, leaving 10 bases of the junction unmatched. This CDR3 contains 15 residues. CDR3 region: CASRTYRGISQPQHF. As DNA, the CDR3 is TGTGCCAGCAGAACTTACAGGGGGATAAGTCAGCCCCAGCATTTT.

The genes are TRBV28 and TRBJ2-4; TRBD1 aligns across 8 bases. CDR1 is MDHEN, CDR2 SYDVKM, per germline. The trim removed 10 bases at V and 7 bases at J, leaving 9 bases unmatched. This CDR3 is built from 13 residues. As DNA, the CDR3 is TGTGCCATCGACGACAGGGGTTCGAACATTCAGTACTTC. It specifies CAIDDRGSNIQYF.

Concerning this clone: A junction boundary mismatches the germline segment, possibly from a read error. CDR3 loop: CASSPGLRNTGELFF. The CDR3 nucleotides are TGTGCTAGCAGCCCTGGACTGAGGAACACCGGGGAGCTGTTTTTT. J is TRBJ2-2 and V is TRBV7-7, with D perhaps TRBD2 (5 bases). CDR3 length: 15 residues. CDR1 and CDR2 from the germline V gene are SSHAT and FNYEAQ (reference sequence). Based on the CDR3 plus reference TRBV7-7 and TRBJ2-2, the full variable domain is GAGVSQSPRYKVTKRGQDVTLRCDPISSHATLYWYQQALGQGPEFLTYFNYEAQPDKSGLPSDRFSAERPEGSISTLTIQRTEQRDSAMYRCASSPGLRNTGELFFGEGSRLTVL.

This clone was counted a few times. The rearrangement links TRBV7-2 to TRBJ2-7; 9 bases are shared with TRBD2. The CDR3 sequence is 17 residues long. V was clipped by 1 base and J by 3 bases; unmatched bases: 10. The V gene's germline CDR1 is SGHTA and CDR2 FQGNSA. In nucleotides, the CDR3 is TGTGCCAGCAGCTTAGGGGGCGGGAGGGCCACCTACTACGAGCAGTACTTC. Its protein product is CASSLGGGRATYYEQYF.

This clone was observed a single time. The chain has TRBV2 and TRBJ2-5; 8 positions match TRBD2. V shed 4 bases, J shed 2 bases, and the junction held 9 bases outside the gene matches. The CDR3 contains 16 residues. Germline V gene lookup returns CDR1 SNHLY and CDR2 FYNNEI. The CDR3 DNA reads TGTGCCAGCAGTGGGGAGCGGGGGAAAAGTCAAGAGACCCAGTACTTC. As protein: CASSGERGKSQETQYF.

Details on this clone: The identical CDR3 is also encoded by other nucleotide sequences in the sample. The V call is TRBV5-1, the J call TRBJ2-7; D not resolved. The ends were cut back, 4 bases at V and 3 bases at J, with 14 bases in the middle. The length of the CDR3 is 14 residues. Germline CDR1 SGHRS, CDR2 YFSETQ. CDR3 coding DNA: TGCGCCAGCAGCCTTCAGGTTTCCAGCTACGAGCAGTACTTC. Translated, it gives CASSLQVSSYEQYF.

V is TRBV5-6 and J is TRBJ2-3, with TRBD2 identical over 10 bases. Germline V gives CDR1 SGHDT, CDR2 YYEEEE. The CDR3 extends over 17 amino acids. Trimming took 1 base from V and 2 from J; bases not matched to a gene: 7. CDR3 region: CASSLNIAGGLTDTQYF. As DNA, the CDR3 is TGTGCCAGCAGCTTGAATATAGCGGGGGGCCTCACAGATACGCAGTATTTT.

V usage is TRBV10-3 and J usage is TRBJ1-1; D not certain. Germline assignment: CDR1 ENHRY and CDR2 SYGVKD. V gave up 6 bases and J gave up 0 bases, with 8 bases separating them. The CDR3 is made up of 13 amino acids. CDR3 bases: TGTGCCATCAGCTTCGATCTGAACACTGAAGCTTTCTTT. Its protein product is CAISFDLNTEAFF.

This clone was seen once. The chain is built from TRBV6-5 and TRBJ1-1; D is unresolved. The CDR3 loop spans 14 amino acids. CDR1 and CDR2 (germline): MNHEY, SVGAGI. Trimming removed 3 bases from V and 2 bases from J, with 10 bases in between. CDR3 in DNA: TGTGCCAGCAGTTATAACGGAGGAAACACTGAAGCTTTCTTT. This sequence encodes CASSYNGGNTEAFF.

The chain links TRBV10-1 to TRBJ2-3; TRBD2 aligns across 12 bases. V dropped 5 bases and J dropped 6; count of bases not matched to a gene: 6. CDR3 size: 15 residues. The germline CDR1 and CDR2 sequences are WNHNN and SYGVQD (reference sequence). CDR3 region: CASSPTSGRYDTQYF. For the CDR3, the DNA is TGCGCCAGCAGTCCCACTAGCGGGAGGTACGATACGCAGTATTTT.

The chain is built from TRBV9 and TRBJ2-3; D unclear. The CDR3 totals 13 residues. V was pared by 4 bases and J by 2 bases, with 8 bases between. Germline V gives CDR1 SGDLS, CDR2 YYNGEE. The CDR3 spells CASSFSATDTQYF. The DNA of the CDR3 is TGTGCCAGCAGCTTCTCAGCCACAGATACGCAGTATTTT.

The chain links TRBV19 to TRBJ1-2; 7 bases map to TRBD1. The CDR3 has 15 amino acids. CDR1 and CDR2 (germline): LNHDA, SQIVND (reference sequence). V lost 3 bases and J lost 4; bases outside the gene matches: 8. The CDR3 bases are TGTGCCAGTAGTATGAGAGGGGGCTCGGGCTATGGCTACACCTTC. It translates to CASSMRGGSGYGYTF.

The chain is built from TRBV7-9 and TRBJ2-7; D not resolved. V was shortened by 5 bases and J by 1 base, with 12 bases between the two germline ends. CDR3 length: 14 residues. The V gene's germline CDR1 is SEHNR and CDR2 FQNEAQ (reference sequence). DNA of the CDR3: TGTGCCAGCAGCCGACCTGGGGTTTCCTACGAGCAGTACTTC. Its translation is CASSRPGVSYEQYF.

CDR3 bases: TGTGCCAGCAGTCCCAGCTCTGGGACAGACTATGGCTACACCTTC. Amino acid sequence: CASSPSSGTDYGYTF. The gene calls are TRBV6-1 and TRBJ1-2; 7 positions match TRBD1. This CDR3 spans 15 amino acids. The V gene end was trimmed by 5 bases and the J gene end by 3 bases; junction bases not matched to a gene: 9. Per the germline V gene, CDR1 is MNHNS and CDR2 is SASEGT.

V usage is TRBV10-3 and J usage is TRBJ2-1; no clear D. This CDR3 contains 11 residues. Trimming pared 6 bases from V and 5 bases from J, leaving 5 bases between. From germline, CDR1 is ENHRY and CDR2 SYGVKD. DNA for the CDR3: TGTGCCATCAGCCAAGACAATGAGCAGTTCTTC. Its protein is CAISQDNEQFF.

This chain uses TRBV27 with TRBJ1-5; tentatively, D is TRBD1 (5 bases). Between the trimmed V and J ends, which lost 6 bases and 9 bases, there was a span of 18 bases. The CDR3 has 14 amino acids. Germline assignment: CDR1 MNHEY and CDR2 SMNVEV (reference sequence). CDR3 residues: CASSAGTQAGPQHF. For the CDR3, the DNA is TGTGCCAGCAGCGCCGGGACGCAGGCGGGGCCCCAGCATTTT.

The chain uses TRBV19 and TRBJ2-4; TRBD1 or TRBD2 may be the D gene (6 bases each). Trimming stripped 4 bases from V and 1 base from J, with 14 bases between. CDR1 and CDR2 (germline): LNHDA, SQIVND (reference sequence). This CDR3 comprises 16 residues. DNA for the CDR3: TGTGCCAGTAGTAAAGCTCGGGGGCTGGCCAAAAACATTCAGTACTTC. Translating gives CASSKARGLAKNIQYF.

The rearrangement uses TRBV18 and TRBJ2-1; 7 nucleotides agree with TRBD2. CDR1 KGHSH and CDR2 LQKENI come from the germline V gene. The V segment lost 4 bases and the J segment 5 bases; nucleotides outside the gene matches: 8. The CDR3 covers 15 residues. The CDR3 here is CASSRRGVSDNEQFF. The CDR3 bases are TGTGCCAGCTCACGACGGGGGGTGTCGGACAATGAGCAGTTCTTC.